What follows describes a single TCR beta chain. The target antigen is unknown. RNA extraction gave at least 5 micrograms of total RNA per sample. A second roughly 6 to 12 cycle PCR used barcoded and J-beta primers. No fewer than 3 million CDR3-containing paired-end reads came from each sample. TCRdb reprocessed the 5' RACE reads with MiXCR, giving one entry per CDR3 protein. The sample has about 940,000 distinct CDR3 sequences, around 49% seen once. The sample originates from a study of blood T cells in healthy people across ages. Findings of the study overall: In the absence of known donor CMV status, changes in expanded clonotypes were possibly confounded. The authors considered diversity estimates from one million T cells to be underestimates.

Per germline, CDR1 PRHDT and CDR2 FYEKMQ (reference sequence). V lost 1 base to trimming and J lost 1 base, with 17 bases between them. CDR3 length equals 17 residues. The sequenced sample consisted of blood. The receptor comes from a man aged 25-40 years in good health. This chain links TRBV13 with TRBJ2-7, with TRBD1 as a possible D gene (6 bases). CDR3 residues: CASSLAGETGASYEQYF. CDR3 coding DNA: TGTGCCAGCAGCTTAGCGGGTGAGACAGGTGCTTCCTACGAGCAGTACTTC.